Following are 7 T cell receptor beta chains from one sample sequenced in a study of early T cells in non-severe SARS-CoV-2 infection. TCRdb called the 5' RACE reads again in MiXCR, with one record for every CDR3 protein. The repertoire holds tens of thousands of distinct CDR3 sequences, with more than 6.5% as singletons. The sequencing input was whole blood. The receptors come from an adult who was a healthcare worker with PCR-confirmed SARS-CoV-2 infection or an uninfected control (not recorded which).

Ten or more counts support this clonotype. The J gene is TRBJ1-2, the V gene TRBV5-1, with TRBD1 matching over 10 bases. CDR3 length: 13 residues. The V and J ends lost 3 bases and 8 bases, in that order; junction bases with no gene match: 4. CDR1 and CDR2 (germline): SGHRS, YFSETQ. The CDR3 loop reads CASSWDRGGGYTF. The CDR3 DNA is TGCGCCAGCAGCTGGGACAGGGGAGGAGGCTACACCTTC.

The chain carries TRBV7-2 and TRBJ2-5; no clear D. The V gene's germline CDR1 is SGHTA and CDR2 FQGNSA. The CDR3 spans 15 residues. Trimming removed 3 bases at V and 0 bases at J, with 11 bases between. This CDR3 is CASSFDPSYQETQYF. CDR3 nucleotide sequence: TGTGCCAGCAGCTTCGATCCGTCGTACCAAGAGACCCAGTACTTC.

This clonotype has only a few counts. The V call is TRBV13, the J call TRBJ2-7; 9 nucleotides agree with TRBD1. This CDR3 is built from 14 residues. Germline lookup yields CDR1 PRHDT and CDR2 FYEKMQ (reference sequence). Germline trimming cut 11 bases from V and 2 bases from J; bases unmatched to any gene: 10. CDR3 region: CASSGQGSTYEQYF. The DNA of the CDR3 is TGTGCCTCCTCGGGACAGGGATCTACCTACGAGCAGTACTTC.

Many counts were recorded for this clonotype. The rearrangement links TRBV3-1 to TRBJ2-5; perhaps TRBD1 as D (6 bases). The germline V gene has CDR1 LGHDT and CDR2 YNNKEL (reference sequence). The CDR3 has 15 amino acids. Trimming stripped 2 bases from V and 2 bases from J, with 12 bases between. As DNA, the CDR3 is TGTGCCAGCAGCCAATTTTTAGGACAGCAAGAGACCCAGTACTTC. Its translation: CASSQFLGQQETQYF.

This clonotype has a count of ten or more. Here the CDR3 reads CASSPPGQGAGELFF. In DNA form, the CDR3 reads TGTGCCAGCAGTCCTCCGGGACAGGGGGCCGGGGAGCTGTTTTTT. The chain is built from TRBV28 and TRBJ2-2; 11 bases match TRBD1. The CDR3 length is 15 residues. With V trimmed by 5 bases and J by 6 bases, 5 bases remained unmatched. The V gene's germline CDR1 is MDHEN and CDR2 SYDVKM.

The V gene is TRBV5-1, the J gene TRBJ1-1, with D tentatively TRBD1 (6 bases). Trimming shortened V by 3 bases and J by 2 bases, and 8 bases separated the two germline ends. The germline V gene encodes CDR1 SGHRS and CDR2 YFSETQ. CDR3 length: 13 amino acids. CDR3 amino acids: CASSWTDNTEAFF. Here the CDR3 DNA reads TGCGCCAGCAGCTGGACAGATAACACTGAAGCTTTCTTT.

This clonotype was picked up a small number of times. At one end the junction does not follow the germline gene, possibly because of a read error. The CDR3 region is CSVDTWAIF. CDR3 nucleotide sequence: TGCAGCGTTGATACGTGGGCGATTTTC. This sequence joins TRBV29-1 and TRBJ1-2, with unresolved D. In germline, CDR1 is SQVTM, CDR2 ANQGSEA. The CDR3 is 9 residues long.